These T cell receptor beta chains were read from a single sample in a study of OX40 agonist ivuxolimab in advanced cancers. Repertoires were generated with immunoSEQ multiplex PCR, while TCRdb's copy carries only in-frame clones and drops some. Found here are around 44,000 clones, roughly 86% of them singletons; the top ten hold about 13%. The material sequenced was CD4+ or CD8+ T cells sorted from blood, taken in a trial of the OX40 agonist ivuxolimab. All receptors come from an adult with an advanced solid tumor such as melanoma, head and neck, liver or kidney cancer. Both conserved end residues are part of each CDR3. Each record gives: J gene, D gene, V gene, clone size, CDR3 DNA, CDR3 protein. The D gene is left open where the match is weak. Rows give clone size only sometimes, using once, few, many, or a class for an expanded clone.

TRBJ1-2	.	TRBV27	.	TGTGCCAGCAGTTCTGACAGGACTGCTAACTATGGCTACACCTTC	CASSSDRTANYGYTF
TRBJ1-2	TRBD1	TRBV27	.	TGTGCCAGCAGCCTGCTACAGGGGGCGAATGGCTACACCTTC	CASSLLQGANGYTF
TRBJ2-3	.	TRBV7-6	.	TGTGCCAGCAGCTTTACTAGCCCAGATACGCAGTATTTT	CASSFTSPDTQYF
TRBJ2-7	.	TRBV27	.	TGTGCCAGCAGTTCGCTCGCCTCCTACGAGCAGTACTTC	CASSSLASYEQYF
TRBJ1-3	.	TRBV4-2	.	TGTGCCAGCAGCCAAGAATCCCAGGACATTGGTTTCTCTGGAAACACCATATATTTT	CASSQESQDIGFSGNTIYF
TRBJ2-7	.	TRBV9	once	TGTGCCAGCAGCCTAACCACAAGGAAGCCCTACGAGCAGTACTTC	CASSLTTRKPYEQYF
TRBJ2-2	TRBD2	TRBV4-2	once	TGTGCCAGCACCCTAGAGCGGGGGGGTGCCGGGGAGCTGTTTTTT	CASTLERGGAGELFF
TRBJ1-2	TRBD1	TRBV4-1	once	TGCGCCAGCAGCCTAGACGGGACAGGGGCCCTTCTTTACTATGGCTACACCTTC	CASSLDGTGALLYYGYTF
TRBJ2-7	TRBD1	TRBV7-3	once	TGTGCCAGCAGCCCCCGGGACAGCTCGGAGCAGTACTTC	CASSPRDSSEQYF
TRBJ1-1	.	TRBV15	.	TGTGCCACCAGCAGAGGTGGAGGGGCTGAAGCTTTCTTT	CATSRGGGAEAFF
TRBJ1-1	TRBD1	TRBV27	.	TGTGCCAGCAGTACAGGGGGCTGGAACACTGAAGCTTTCTTT	CASSTGGWNTEAFF
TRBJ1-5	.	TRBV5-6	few	TGTGCCAGCAGCTTGGTCAACGGCAGGGGATCCGGCAATCAGCCCCAGCATTTT	CASSLVNGRGSGNQPQHF
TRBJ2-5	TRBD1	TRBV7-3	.	TGTGCCAGCAGCCCCGGGACAGGGTGGGAGACCCAGTACTTC	CASSPGTGWETQYF
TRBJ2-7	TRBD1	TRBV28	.	TGTGCCAGCAGTGACAGGGACGAGCAGTACTTC	CASSDRDEQYF
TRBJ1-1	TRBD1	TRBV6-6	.	TGTGCCAGCAGTTACTCGGGGGACAGGAACACTGAAGCTTTCTTT	CASSYSGDRNTEAFF
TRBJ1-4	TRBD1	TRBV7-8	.	TGTGCCAGCAGCGCATCCGTAGGACAGGGGCATGAAAAACTGTTTTTT	CASSASVGQGHEKLFF
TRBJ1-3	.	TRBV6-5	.	TGTGCCAGCAGCCAGGACGGAAACTCTGGAAACACCATATATTTT	CASSQDGNSGNTIYF
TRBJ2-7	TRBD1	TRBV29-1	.	TGCAGCGTTGGGGCAGGGGGTTACGAGCAGTACTTC	CSVGAGGYEQYF
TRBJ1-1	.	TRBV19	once	TGTGCCAGTAGTATAGAAGCAGGGGAAACTGAAGCTTTCTTT	CASSIEAGETEAFF
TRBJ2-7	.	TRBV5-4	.	TGTGCCAGCAGCTTCAGTCGGTCCGAGCAGTACTTC	CASSFSRSEQYF
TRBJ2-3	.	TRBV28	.	TGTGCCAGCAGTTTATCGGCTGAAAAAGTAAGCACAGATACGCAGTATTTT	CASSLSAEKVSTDTQYF
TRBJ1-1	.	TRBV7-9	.	TGTGCCAGCAGCTTAGAATTGTACAAAGCTTTCTTT	CASSLELYKAFF